The 21 T cell receptor beta chains listed next were all sequenced from one sample in a study of a mutant IDH1 vaccine in newly diagnosed glioma. Measured with immunoSEQ multiplex PCR; TCRdb has only the in-frame clones, and not every one. The data hold 58,000 or so clones, with 70% to 90% observed a single time. Time point meaning: week 35, safety follow-up. Doses of 300 ug of mutant IDH1 20-mer peptide were given with topical imiquimod. Their cognate antigens are unknown. Sequences were derived from PBMCs, sampled from a glioma patient whose treatment included an IDH1 peptide vaccine. The receptors originated from a man aged 35-49 years with glioma.

This chain connects TRBV9 to TRBJ2-7; D remains unclear. Germline V gives CDR1 SGDLS, CDR2 YYNGEE. This CDR3 region has 14 residues. Trimming took off 4 bases at V and 0 bases at J, with 11 bases between the two ends. CDR3 coding DNA: TGTGCCAGCAGCACCCGGCCTAGCTCCTACGAGCAGTACTTC. The encoded protein is CASSTRPSSYEQYF.

The gene calls are TRBV7-2 and TRBJ2-7, with no clear D. Trimming stripped 3 bases from V and 5 bases from J, with 8 bases between. There are 12 residues in the CDR3. In germline, CDR1 is SGHTA, CDR2 FQGNSA. This chain's CDR3 is CASSFDLNEQYF. CDR3 DNA sequence: TGTGCCAGCAGCTTTGACTTAAACGAGCAGTACTTC.

The chain links TRBV5-1 to TRBJ2-5, with D possibly being TRBD1 or TRBD2 (5 bases each). Germline CDR1 SGHRS, CDR2 YFSETQ. V shed 4 bases and J shed 3 bases, with 7 bases lying between them. The CDR3 is 12 amino acids. The CDR3 is CASSRGEETQYF. CDR3 in DNA: TGCGCCAGCAGCCGAGGGGAAGAGACCCAGTACTTC.

V and J are TRBV5-4 and TRBJ2-5; D is possibly TRBD1 or TRBD2 (5 bases each). CDR1 and CDR2 (germline): SGHNT, YYREEE (reference sequence). The CDR3 totals 14 residues. V lost 7 bases and J 3 bases, leaving 16 bases between the germline ends. The CDR3 spells CASRRDPREETQYF. In DNA form, the CDR3 reads TGTGCCAGCCGTCGGGACCCGAGGGAAGAGACCCAGTACTTC.

This clone was counted a single time. The chain combines TRBV5-1 with TRBJ2-1; TRBD2 matches 7 bases. V lost 10 bases and J lost 3; bases outside the gene matches: 10. The germline V gene encodes CDR1 SGHRS and CDR2 YFSETQ. The CDR3 loop spans 14 amino acids. The CDR3 here is CAGSFGLDYNEQFF. CDR3 in DNA: TGCGCCGGATCTTTTGGACTAGACTACAATGAGCAGTTCTTC.

V usage is TRBV6-5 and J usage is TRBJ2-5, with a tentative D call TRBD2 (5 bases). The germline gives CDR1 MNHEY, CDR2 SVGAGI. The CDR3 is 15 residues long. V was cut by 0 bases and J by 4 bases, with 12 bases left in between. CDR3 sequence: CASSYSHRGGETQYF. As DNA, the CDR3 is TGTGCCAGCAGTTACTCTCATCGGGGTGGAGAGACCCAGTACTTC.

The chain has TRBV5-1 and TRBJ2-7; TRBD1 agrees at 7 bases. The germline gives CDR1 SGHRS, CDR2 YFSETQ. Trimming at V came to 9 bases and at J to 6 bases, leaving 9 bases not matched to a gene. The CDR3 has 12 residues. CDR3 amino acids: CATRTGRGEQYF. The CDR3 DNA sequence: TGCGCCACACGGACAGGCCGGGGCGAGCAGTACTTC.

This chain uses TRBV29-1 with TRBJ2-7; 12 nucleotides match TRBD1. The CDR3 is 16 residues long. Germline-derived CDR1 and CDR2 are SQVTM and ANQGSEA. V dropped 0 bases and J dropped 4; count of bases not matched to a gene: 7. Written as DNA, the CDR3 is TGCAGCGTTGAAGATCCTGGGACAGGGGGCGGGTACGAGCAGTACTTC. Protein: CSVEDPGTGGGYEQYF.

The J gene is TRBJ2-2, the V gene TRBV10-3, with D unclear. CDR3 length: 15 residues. Germline values: CDR1 ENHRY, CDR2 SYGVKD. The ends were cut back, 2 bases at V and 4 bases at J, with 11 bases in the middle. The CDR3 coding sequence is TGTGCCATCAGTGAGCTGTCCGCTAGCACCGGGGAGCTGTTTTTT. Its translation is CAISELSASTGELFF.

This clone was counted a single time. The J gene is TRBJ2-1, the V gene TRBV6-5; 7 bases match TRBD2. The CDR3 contains 15 residues. V was pared by 8 bases and J by 6 bases, with 13 bases of the junction left unmatched. Germline V gives CDR1 MNHEY, CDR2 SVGAGI. CDR3 bases: TGTGCCAGCTCGAGAAGCGGACTAGGAGTCAATGAGCAGTTCTTC. Translated, it gives CASSRSGLGVNEQFF.

This clone has a single count. The chain carries TRBV7-2 and TRBJ2-7; TRBD1 agrees at 10 bases. CDR3 length: 14 amino acids. Germline values: CDR1 SGHTA, CDR2 FQGNSA. Unmatched junction bases numbered 2, after V lost 3 bases and J lost 3 bases. CDR3 protein: CASSFDRGLYEQYF. CDR3 coding DNA: TGTGCCAGCAGCTTCGACAGGGGGCTCTACGAGCAGTACTTC.

This rearrangement joins TRBV28 to TRBJ1-2; a possible D gene is TRBD1 (5 bases). V lost 3 bases to trimming and J lost 5 bases, with 22 bases between them. Germline CDR1 reads MDHEN; CDR2 reads SYDVKM. This CDR3 contains 17 residues. CDR3 sequence (DNA): TGTGCCAGCAGTTTGGCATCCGGGGGGTTAGCTAGATATGGCTACACCTTC. It yields the protein CASSLASGGLARYGYTF.

This chain uses TRBV29-1 with TRBJ2-3; a weak D match, TRBD2 (5 bases). V was cut by 6 bases and J by 1 base, with 11 bases left in between. The CDR3 length is 13 residues. Germline assignment: CDR1 SQVTM and CDR2 ANQGSEA. This chain's CDR3 is CSVVLGGTDTQYF. CDR3 in DNA: TGCAGCGTCGTACTCGGGGGCACAGATACGCAGTATTTT.

The chain has TRBV7-2 and TRBJ2-5, with TRBD2 matching over 8 bases. Germline assignment: CDR1 SGHTA and CDR2 FQGNSA. The CDR3 runs to 14 residues. The J segment lost 3 bases and the V segment lost 6 bases, leaving 6 bases of the junction unmatched. The CDR3 here is CASSFQAGEETQYF. For the CDR3, the DNA is TGTGCCAGCAGTTTCCAAGCGGGAGAAGAGACCCAGTACTTC. Full variable domain (rest looked up from reference TRBV7-2 and TRBJ2-5): GAGVSQSPSNKVTEKGKDVELRCDPISGHTALYWYRQSLGQGLEFLIYFQGNSAPDKSGLPSDRFSAERTGGSVSTLTIQRTQQEDSAVYLCASSFQAGEETQYFGPGTRLLVL.

V is TRBV10-3 and J is TRBJ1-5; 8 nucleotides align to TRBD1. Germline CDR1 and CDR2: ENHRY and SYGVKD. The CDR3 extends over 15 amino acids. With 0 bases clipped from V and 7 bases from J, the junction kept 5 bases outside the gene matches. CDR3 protein: CAISESETGEQPQHF. DNA of the CDR3: TGTGCCATCAGTGAGTCGGAGACAGGGGAACAGCCCCAGCATTTT.

V usage is TRBV18 and J usage is TRBJ1-2, with D uncertain. The CDR3 has 13 residues. Germline V gives CDR1 KGHSH, CDR2 LQKENI. V lost 6 bases and J lost 1, with 9 bases in between. The CDR3 sequence is CASSQRDNYGYTF. In DNA form, the CDR3 reads TGTGCCAGCTCCCAAAGGGATAACTATGGCTACACCTTC.

The chain carries TRBV5-1 and TRBJ1-1, with D possibly being TRBD1 (5 bases). In germline, CDR1 is SGHRS, CDR2 YFSETQ. Trimming shortened V by 0 bases and J by 7 bases, and 16 bases separated the two germline ends. This CDR3 spans 15 amino acids. CDR3: CASSLEGQAGREAFF. The CDR3 nucleotides are TGCGCCAGCAGCTTGGAGGGGCAGGCAGGCCGTGAAGCTTTCTTT.

The chain recombines TRBV7-9 with TRBJ2-1, with D maybe TRBD2 (6 bases). V dropped 1 base and J dropped 12 bases, with 10 bases sitting between them. The CDR3 extends over 12 amino acids. The germline gives CDR1 SEHNR, CDR2 FQNEAQ (reference sequence). In DNA, the CDR3 is TGTGCCAGCAGCTTAGGCGGGGCCCTGCAGTTCTTC. This gives the protein CASSLGGALQFF.

This clone was detected many times. The genes are TRBV15 and TRBJ1-5; D unclear. With 0 bases removed from V and 9 bases from J, the gap between germline ends came to 6 bases. Germline V gives CDR1 LNHNV, CDR2 YYDKDF (reference sequence). The CDR3 length is 12 residues. DNA for the CDR3: TGTGCCACCAGCAGAGATCAAGGGCCCCAGCATTTT. It specifies CATSRDQGPQHF. Full variable domain (rest looked up from reference TRBV15 and TRBJ1-5): DAMVIQNPRYQVTQFGKPVTLSCSQTLNHNVMYWYQQKSSQAPKLLFHYYDKDFNNEADTPDNFQSRRPNTSFCFLDIRSPGLGDTAMYLCATSRDQGPQHFGDGTRLSIL.

This sequence joins TRBV6-4 and TRBJ2-3; a weak D match, TRBD2 (5 bases). Germline assignment: CDR1 MRHNA and CDR2 SNTAGT. V was cut by 7 bases and J by 5 bases, with 13 bases left in between. CDR3 length equals 13 residues. CDR3 coding DNA: TGTGCCAGCATTGGCGGGCGACGAGATACGCAGTATTTT. This encodes CASIGGRRDTQYF.

The V gene is TRBV5-1, the J gene TRBJ2-6; D ambiguous. The CDR3 has 15 amino acids. Trimming removed 1 base from V and 4 bases from J, with 9 bases in between. Germline assignment: CDR1 SGHRS and CDR2 YFSETQ. The CDR3 bases are TGCGCCAGCAGCTTGATGGGTGAGGGGGCCAACGTCCTGACTTTC. It yields the protein CASSLMGEGANVLTF.